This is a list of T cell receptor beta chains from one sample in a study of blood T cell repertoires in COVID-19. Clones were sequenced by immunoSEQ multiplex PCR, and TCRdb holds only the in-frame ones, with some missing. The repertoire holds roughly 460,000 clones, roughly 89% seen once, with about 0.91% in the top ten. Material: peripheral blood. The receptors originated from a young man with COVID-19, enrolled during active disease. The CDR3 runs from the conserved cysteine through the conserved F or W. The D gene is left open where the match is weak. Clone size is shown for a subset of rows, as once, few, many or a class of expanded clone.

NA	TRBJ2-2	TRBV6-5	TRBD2	TGTGCCAGCAGGGCGGGAGGAAACACCGGGGAGCTGTTTTTT	CASRAGGNTGELFF
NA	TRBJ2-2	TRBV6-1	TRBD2	TGTGCCAGCAGTGAATTCCTAGCGGGCACCGGGGAGCTGTTTTTT	CASSEFLAGTGELFF
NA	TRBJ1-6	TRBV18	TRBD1	TGTGCCAGCTCACCAGCGACAGGGGCTTCACCCCTCCACTTT	CASSPATGASPLHF
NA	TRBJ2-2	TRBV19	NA	TGTGCCAGTAGTCGACTTGACACCGGGGAGCTGTTTTTT	CASSRLDTGELFF
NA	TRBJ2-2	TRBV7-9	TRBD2	TGTGCCAGCAGCCGGCTAGCGGGAGTCACCGGGGAGCTGTTTTTT	CASSRLAGVTGELFF
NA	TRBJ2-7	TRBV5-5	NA	TGTGCCAGCAGCTTGCGGAGTGCCTACGAGCAGTACTTC	CASSLRSAYEQYF
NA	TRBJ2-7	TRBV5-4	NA	TGTGCCAGCAGCTTGTGGGCGGGGGAGCAGTACTTC	CASSLWAGEQYF
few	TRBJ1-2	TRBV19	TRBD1	TGTGCCAGTAGTTTAACAGGGGGCTCGGGCTATGGCTACACCTTC	CASSLTGGSGYGYTF
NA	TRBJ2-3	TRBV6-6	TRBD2	TGTGCCAGCAGAATTAGCGGGGGGGTCGGCACAGATACGCAGTATTTT	CASRISGGVGTDTQYF
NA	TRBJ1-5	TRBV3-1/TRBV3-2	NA	TGTGCCAGCAGCCAAACACCAAACAGTGAGCCCCAGCATTTT	CASSQTPNSEPQHF
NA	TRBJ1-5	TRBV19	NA	TGTGCCAGTAGTATCGGGACTTATCAGCCCCAGCATTTT	CASSIGTYQPQHF
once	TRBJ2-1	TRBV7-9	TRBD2	TGTGCCAGCAGCCTGGGACTAGCGGATGAGCAGTTCTTC	CASSLGLADEQFF
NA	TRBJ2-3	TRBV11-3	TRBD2	TGTGCCAGCAGTCTCAGGGGCGGGGGGCCAGATACGCAGTATTTT	CASSLRGGGPDTQYF
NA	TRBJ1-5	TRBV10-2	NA	TGCGCCAGCGGGACTTCTTCGCGCCAGCATTTT	CASGTSSRQHF
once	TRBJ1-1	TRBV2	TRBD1	TGTGCCACCTCGGGACAGGGAGACACTGAAGCTTTCTTT	CATSGQGDTEAFF
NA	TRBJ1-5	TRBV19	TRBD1	TGTGCCAGTAGGAGGGAGGTTAGCTCCCGGGACAGGTTATCCAATCAGCCCCAGCATTTT	CASRREVSSRDRLSNQPQHF
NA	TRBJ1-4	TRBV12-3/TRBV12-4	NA	TGTGCCAGCAGTCATCGGGACTATCTGTTTTTT	CASSHRDYLFF
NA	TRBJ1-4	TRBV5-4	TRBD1	TGTGCCAGCAGCAAGGGACAGCTCGAAGATGAAAAACTGTTTTTT	CASSKGQLEDEKLFF
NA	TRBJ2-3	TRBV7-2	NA	TGTGCCAGCAGCTTGGCCCGAAATGCAAATACGCAGTATTTT	CASSLARNANTQYF
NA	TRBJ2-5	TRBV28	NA	TGTGCCAGCAGTTTTCCCCAACAAGAGACCCAGTACTTC	CASSFPQQETQYF
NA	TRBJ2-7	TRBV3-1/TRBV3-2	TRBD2	TGTGCCAGCAGTCAGCGGGGGGGTAGGTACGAGCAGTACTTC	CASSQRGGRYEQYF
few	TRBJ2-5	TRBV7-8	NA	TGTGCCAGCAGCTTAACTCAGGGGGAGACCCAGTACTTC	CASSLTQGETQYF
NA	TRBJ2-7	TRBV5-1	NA	TGCGCCAGCAGCTTTCGTAGCTCTACAAAAATCTACGAGCAGTACTTC	CASSFRSSTKIYEQYF
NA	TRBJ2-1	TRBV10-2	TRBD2	TGCGCCAGCAGTACAACTAGCGGGGGGGCCAAGTACAATGAGCAGTTCTTC	CASSTTSGGAKYNEQFF
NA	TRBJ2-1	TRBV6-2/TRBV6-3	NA	TGTGCCAGCAGTTACGGCGGGACGTACAATGAGCAGTTCTTC	CASSYGGTYNEQFF
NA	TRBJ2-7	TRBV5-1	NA	TGCGCCAGCAGCTTGAGTGGCGGCTCCTACGAGCAGTACTTC	CASSLSGGSYEQYF
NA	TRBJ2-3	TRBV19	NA	TGTGCCAGTAGTATTAGGACGGGATGGGCGGGCACAGATACGCAGTATTTT	CASSIRTGWAGTDTQYF
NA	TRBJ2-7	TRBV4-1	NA	TGCGCCAGCAGCCTTGCGGACGGGAGCTCCTACGAGCAGTACTTC	CASSLADGSSYEQYF
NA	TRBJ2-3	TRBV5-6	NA	TGTGCCAGCAGCTTACGTCCGGTCCATACGCAGTATTTT	CASSLRPVHTQYF
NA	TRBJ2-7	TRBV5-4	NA	TGTGCCAGCAGTCCCCGCAGGGATAGCTACGAGCAGTACTTC	CASSPRRDSYEQYF
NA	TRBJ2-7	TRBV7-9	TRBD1	TGTGCCAGCAGCGTTCGGACAGGGGACAAATACGAGCAGTACTTC	CASSVRTGDKYEQYF
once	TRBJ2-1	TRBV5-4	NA	TGTGCCAGCAGCTCCAGGGGGGCGGGAACCTACAATGAGCAGTTCTTC	CASSSRGAGTYNEQFF
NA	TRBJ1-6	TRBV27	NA	TGTGCCAGCAGTTCGGCCAGGGAGGGGGGAAGTGGATCACCCCTCCACTTT	CASSSAREGGSGSPLHF
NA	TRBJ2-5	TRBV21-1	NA	TGTGCCAGCAGCAAAGCCCTTGCGTACCAAGAGACCCAGTACTTC	CASSKALAYQETQYF
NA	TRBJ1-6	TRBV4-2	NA	TGTGCCAGCAGCTCCGAGGGGGTGGAATCACCCCTCCACTTT	CASSSEGVESPLHF
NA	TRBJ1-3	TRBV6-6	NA	TGTGCCAGCAGTTACGGACAGATGAGCTCTGGAAACACCATATATTTT	CASSYGQMSSGNTIYF
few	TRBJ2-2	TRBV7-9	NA	TGTGCCAGCAGCTTAGTGGGTCGGACTTCGAACACCGGGGAGCTGTTTTTT	CASSLVGRTSNTGELFF
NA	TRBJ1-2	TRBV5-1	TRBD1	TGCGCCAGCAGCCAATTAGGGACAGTCTCGTCGGTCTATGGCTACACCTTC	CASSQLGTVSSVYGYTF
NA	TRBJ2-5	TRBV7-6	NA	TGTGCCAGCAGCTTAGAGAGGGCAGGGGTGGGAGAGACCCAGTACTTC	CASSLERAGVGETQYF
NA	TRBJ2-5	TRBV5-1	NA	TGCGCCAGCAGCTTGGAGGGCATCGGACAGCAAGAGACCCAGTACTTC	CASSLEGIGQQETQYF
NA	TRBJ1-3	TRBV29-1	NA	TGCAGCGTTGAATTAGGGGTTGGAAACACCATATATTTT	CSVELGVGNTIYF
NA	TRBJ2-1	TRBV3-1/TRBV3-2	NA	TGTGCCAGCAGCCACCTCGGGGATGAGCAGTTCTTC	CASSHLGDEQFF
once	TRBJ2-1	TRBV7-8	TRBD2	TGTGCCAGCACCCAACTAGCGGGGGGGATGATAACCTACAATGAGCAGTTCTTC	CASTQLAGGMITYNEQFF
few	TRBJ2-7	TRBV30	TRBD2	TGTGCCTGGAGTGCCCTAGCGGGGGCCTACGAGCAGTACTTC	CAWSALAGAYEQYF
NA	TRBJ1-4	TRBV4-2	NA	TGTGCCAGCAGCCAAGATCCCGGGACAATAAATGAAAAACTGTTTTTT	CASSQDPGTINEKLFF
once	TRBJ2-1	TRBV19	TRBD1	TGTGCCAGTAGTATCAGGGTAGGGGGCCACAATGAGCAGTTCTTC	CASSIRVGGHNEQFF
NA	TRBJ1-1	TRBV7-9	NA	TGTGCCAGCAGCCTCCAGGGAAACACTGAAGCTTTCTTT	CASSLQGNTEAFF
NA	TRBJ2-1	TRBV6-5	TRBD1	TGTGCCAGCAGTCCCGGGACAGTGAGGTTGGAGCAGTTCTTC	CASSPGTVRLEQFF
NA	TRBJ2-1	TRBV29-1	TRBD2	TGCAGCGCCTCCAGGGGGACTAGCTTCCTCTCCAATGAGCAGTTCTTC	CSASRGTSFLSNEQFF
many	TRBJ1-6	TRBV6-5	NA	TGTGCCAGCAGTTACTCACAGGGAGTTTATTCACCCCTCCACTTT	CASSYSQGVYSPLHF
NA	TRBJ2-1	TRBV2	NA	TGTGCCAGCAGCCTACACCTCACGTCTACGGGCAATGAGCAGTTCTTC	CASSLHLTSTGNEQFF
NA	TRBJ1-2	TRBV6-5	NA	TGTGCCAGCGCACCGTGGGAGGGCTACACCTTC	CASAPWEGYTF
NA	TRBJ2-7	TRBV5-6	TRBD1	TGTGCCAGCAGCCCCCAAGGACAGGCCTCCTACGAGCAGTACTTC	CASSPQGQASYEQYF
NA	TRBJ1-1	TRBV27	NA	TGTGCCAGCAGTGCACCAGGGTTGACTGAAGCTTTCTTT	CASSAPGLTEAFF
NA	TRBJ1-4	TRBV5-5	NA	TGTGCCAGCAGCTTAAGGGGAAATGAAAAACTGTTTTTT	CASSLRGNEKLFF